Listed below are T cell receptor beta chains from one sample, sequenced in a study of regulatory T cells in long-lasting Graves disease. TCRdb re-derived calls from the multiplex PCR reads in MiXCR, one entry per CDR3 protein. The table records approximately 400,000 distinct CDR3 sequences, about a fifth of them present only once. The starting material was peripheral blood mononuclear cells (PBMCs), obtained when the disease was refractory, from a patient treated with antithyroid drugs. All receptors come from a female donor with Graves disease. Each CDR3 is given with its conserved first and last residue. The D gene is left open where the match is weak. Expanded clones get a size class; other rows say once, few or many, or leave the size out.

clone_size	v_call	d_call	j_call	cdr3_nt	cdr3_aa
NA	TRBV7-2	NA	TRBJ1-5	TGTGCCAGCAGCTCCGACAGGCCTAGCAATCAGCCCCAGCATTTT	CASSSDRPSNQPQHF
many	TRBV7-8	TRBD1	TRBJ2-7	TGTGCCAGCAGCTTCGGACAGGGCGGCTACGAGCAGTACTTC	CASSFGQGGYEQYF
many	TRBV3-1	NA	TRBJ2-4	TGTGCCAGCAGCCAATTTGAGGCAGGGGTGAACATTCAGTACTTC	CASSQFEAGVNIQYF
NA	TRBV6-1	TRBD1	TRBJ2-6	TGTGCCAGCAGGGGACAGGAGTTAACTGGGGCCAACGTCCTGACTTTC	CASRGQELTGANVLTF
many	TRBV11-2	NA	TRBJ1-5	TGTGCCAGCAGCAAATCTTGGGATCAGCCCCAGCATTTT	CASSKSWDQPQHF
NA	TRBV20-1	NA	TRBJ2-7	TGCAGTGCTTGGGGGACGGTCGAGCAGTACTTC	CSAWGTVEQYF
many	TRBV12-3/TRBV12-4	TRBD1	TRBJ1-2	TGTGCCAGCAGTTTAACCAGGGGGCAACGCTACACCTTC	CASSLTRGQRYTF
many	TRBV6-2/TRBV6-3	TRBD1	TRBJ1-2	TGTGCCAGCAGTGAAGACAGGGCCGGCTATGGCTACACCTTC	CASSEDRAGYGYTF
NA	TRBV28	NA	TRBJ1-4	TGTGCCAGCAGTTCCCCGTACGAAAAACTGTTTTTT	CASSSPYEKLFF
many	TRBV2	NA	TRBJ1-6	TGTGCCAGTTGTAGGATTAATTCACCCCTCCACTTT	CASCRINSPLHF
few	TRBV4-1	NA	TRBJ2-2	TGTGCCAGCAGCCAAGAAGTGAACACCGGGGAGCTGTTTTTT	CASSQEVNTGELFF